The source of this T cell receptor beta chain is a study of cytomegalovirus exposure and HLA in healthy donors (dated by TCRdb to 2016 to 2017). Background for the entire study: An earlier analysis of approximately 640 of the donors reported more than 250 Gb of sequence data and 117 million unique TCR beta sequences from about 200 million T cells. In a later genetic analysis, genome-wide SNP genotypes for about three fifths of the roughly 670 donors were used, and that subset was treated as a discovery cohort. All discovery cohort repertoires had been generated on a single sequencing platform. Rather than drawing on any new phenotypic data, the later analysis identified candidate immune exposures from TCR beta sequences and the way those sequences occurred across donors. Donor age, sex, ethnicity and CMV serostatus were compiled alongside the repertoire data. Approximately 300 gigabases of sequencing data and approximately 91 million unique TCR sequences made up an early release that covered 640 HLA-typed donors. A few DR-DQ haplotypes were treated as single units for association and clustering because of strong linkage in the cohort. To predict cytomegalovirus infection status, the study combined high-throughput TCR immunosequencing, statistical association of individual TCRs with disease status, and machine learning. A later analysis re-examined previously published TCR beta repertoires from more than 650 donors and added high-resolution HLA genotyping to investigate patterns of TCR occurrence. The T cell repertoires of several hundred subjects were profiled by immunosequencing and related to cytomegalovirus serostatus. On average, around 200,000 unique TCR beta nucleotide sequences were sequenced per donor among roughly 430 genotyped donors of the cohort, with roughly 18% of those sequences being non-productive. The study aimed to test whether cataloging public T cell receptors could reveal signatures of past pathogen exposure. Of the roughly 410 genotyped donors, 70% to 90% were placed in the genetic ancestry cluster associated with self-reported Caucasian donors. HLA typing covered class I and class II loci at four-digit resolution. Along with the approximately 670-subject first cohort, a separate validation cohort of over a hundred different subjects was used. An earlier analysis of roughly 580 of the donors used high-throughput TCR beta sequencing to judge whether each TCR beta V gene segment behaved as functional or pseudogenic. Typing coverage differed by locus: A, B, C, DRB1 and DQB1 were typed in roughly 620-630 donors, DQA1 in about 500, DPA1 in 600 to 610, and DPB1 in just under 480. Results the study describes overall, beyond this receptor: Because some donors lacked HLA typing at each locus, the association tests relied only on the typed subset. Cytomegalovirus status was reported to be diagnosed by the classifier with high specificity and sensitivity in both the original and validation cohorts. An association between a missense DCLRE1C variant and V-gene and J-gene trimming of TCR beta chains was found in a later genetic analysis and replicated in an independent cohort. According to a later analysis, most CMV-associated TCR beta chains appeared to be HLA-restricted, and the HLA associations seemed to be driven largely by CMV exposure. Correlated functional status among segregating V segments might reflect linkage disequilibrium, but an unknown experimental factor could not be ruled out. The study gave a list of 150 to 200 TCR beta chains associated with cytomegalovirus. The sequencing pipeline was judged likely to have produced a cluster of highly shared sequence variants as a technical artifact. Several of the top co-occurrence clusters appeared to be linked to parvovirus B19, influenza, CMV and Epstein-Barr virus, according to a later analysis. A later genetic analysis reported fewer N-insertions in productive TCRs among donors in an Asian-associated ancestry cluster than the roughly 700-donor mean. Compared with equally common non-associated chains, HLA-associated TCR beta chains in a later analysis were more clonally expanded and had lower generation probabilities. When HLA alleles, especially DR and DQ, strongly co-occurred, attributing TCR associations to individual alleles was difficult. According to the authors, the approach could potentially be generalized to other disease states and immunological phenotypes. While some public TCRs were present in many individuals, most TCR sequences turned up only very rarely across donors. A further reported finding was that TCR beta sequences accurately predicted the HLA-A and HLA-B alleles for most subjects in the first cohort. Broadly in line with IMGT annotations, most TCR beta V segments showed up in productive rearrangements about 87% or about 30% of the time in an earlier analysis of a few hundred of the donors. Specific HLA alleles were associated with 15,000 to 20,000 TCR beta sequences at a false discovery rate of 0.05 in a later analysis. Only TCR beta chains were sequenced in this cohort, and the absence of alpha or paired-chain data limited detectable features. In vitro tests confirmed that three of the cytomegalovirus-associated TCR beta chains recognize cytomegalovirus antigens. The only immune exposure information available for the cohort was CMV serostatus. According to a later analysis, TCR association rates differed among HLA loci, with DRB1 alleles showing the most associated TCRs and HLA-C alleles showing the fewest. Because the 87-base-pair reads could not distinguish some IMGT-functional V segments, including TRBV6-2 and TRBV6-3, those segments were excluded. Because counts were too low, fewer than 20 rarely observed V segments, including chromosome 9 orphons, were excluded from the earlier analysis of 587 of the donors. The presence/absence analyses assumed that sequencing depth was roughly uniform across donors, and that assumption may not be true.

The cohort consisted of some 670 healthy bone marrow donors. At the time of sampling, every cohort member was nominally healthy, though immune exposures that went unrecorded were likely present. The donor was CMV seropositive and belonged to the group of about 290 seropositive cohort members. Each donor provided a peripheral blood sample, and peripheral blood mononuclear cells were used for TCR beta sequencing. The Qiagen DNeasy Blood Extraction Kit was used to extract genomic DNA from the blood cell samples. Library preparation was by the immunoSEQ multiplex PCR assay. For the multiplex PCR, a mixture combining 60 forward primers for TCR Vbeta segments and 13 reverse primers for TCR Jbeta segments was used. The CDR3 region of rearranged TCR beta genes was amplified from genomic DNA with a multiplex PCR assay. The amplified TCR beta libraries were sequenced on the Illumina HiSeq System as 87-base-pair reads. Per the source publication's procedure: Across the 666 repertoires, a later analysis counted 60 million to 90 million unique TCR beta chains, about 10 million of which were shared by at least two donors. To remove PCR and sequencing errors, raw reads were error-corrected and collapsed into unique sequences using a nearest-neighbor algorithm that merged closely related sequences. Alignment of CDR3 sequences to IMGT reference sequences was used to assign V, D and J gene segments. For a sequence to be retained, at least a six-nucleotide match to both a V gene segment and a J gene segment was required. A rearrangement counted as productive if the CDR3 had no stop codons and remained in frame with V and J, and every other rearrangement counted as non-productive. CDR3 was defined by IMGT convention, running from the second conserved V-encoded cysteine to the conserved J-encoded phenylalanine. The earlier analysis of some 540 of the donors excluded any sequence lacking an unambiguous match to a single V gene segment. In an earlier analysis of 587 of the donors, V segments were called functional above 56.7% productive rearrangements and were called segregating when the between-donor standard deviation exceeded 5%. To diagnose cytomegalovirus status from the catalog of TCR beta chain sequences, a statistical classification framework was built. A later analysis assigned V and J genes by comparing TCR nucleotide sequences with IMGT/GENE-DB human TR gene sequences. A later analysis assigned CDR3 sequences and most-parsimonious VDJ recombination scenarios with the TCRdist pipeline. A later analysis defined each TCR beta chain by its CDR3 amino acid sequence plus V-gene family, and excluded reads lacking a unique V-gene family. A later analysis removed 592 highly shared, low-generation-probability nucleotide sequences to deal with suspected cross-contamination and a sequencing artifact. For each public chain, a later analysis derived a clonal expansion index from normalized ranks of inferred template counts within each repertoire. Generation probabilities in a later analysis came from a VDJ recombination model fitted to out-of-frame rearrangements, and those results were checked against IGoR. In a later analysis, TCR-TCR, TCR-HLA and TCR-CMV co-occurrence was scored with hypergeometric tests, and a repertoire-size bias correction was applied to TCR pairs. False discovery rates were estimated in a later analysis by permuting HLA or CMV assignments 20 times. In a later analysis, co-occurring TCRs were grouped using DBSCAN, and TCRdist sequence similarity was added for clustering within HLA-allele-positive subsets. Repertoires with fewer than 30,000 or more than 120,000 public chains, plus five repertoires with anomalous nucleotide sharing, were excluded from co-occurrence clustering. Drawn from immuneACCESS, this table holds only the in-frame rearrangements with V and J called that TCRdb kept. Clones are partly lost; checked studies trace under half to an unresolved V gene and leave the rest unexplained. V and J calls and clone size are as listed in that table; D and trimming were resolved from the DNA. The sample's records list tens of thousands of clones. The top ten hold about 10% of the sample.

A note on this clone: The antigen it recognizes is unknown.

V loses 9 bases at its end and J loses 7 bases; junction bases beyond the gene matches: 8. In the germline V gene (reference sequence), CDR1 corresponds to LNHDA and CDR2 to SQIVND. CDR3 length: 13 amino acids, cysteine to phenylalanine. The retained sequence is limited to the CDR3, 39 bases, with the frame set at the first base. This receptor chain uses TRBV19 and TRBJ2-2; TRBD1 lines up with 7 middle nucleotides. The origin of this receptor is a woman aged 45-59 years in good health and CMV-seropositive. The sequenced sample consisted of PBMCs. The CDR3 region reads CASTGDHGGELFF. The nucleotides read TGTGCCAGCACAGGGGACCATGGCGGGGAGCTGTTTTTT.